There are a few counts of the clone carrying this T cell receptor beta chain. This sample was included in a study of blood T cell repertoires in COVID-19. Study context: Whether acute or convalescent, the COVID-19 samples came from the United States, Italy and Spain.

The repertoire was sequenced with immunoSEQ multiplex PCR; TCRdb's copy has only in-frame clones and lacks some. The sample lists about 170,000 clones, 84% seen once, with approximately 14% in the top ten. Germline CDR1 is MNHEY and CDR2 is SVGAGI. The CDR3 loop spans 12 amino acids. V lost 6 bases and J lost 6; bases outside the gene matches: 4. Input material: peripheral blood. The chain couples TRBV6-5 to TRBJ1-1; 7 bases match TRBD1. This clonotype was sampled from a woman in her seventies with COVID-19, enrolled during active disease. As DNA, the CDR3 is TGTGCCAGCAGACGACAGGGCGCTGAAGCTTTCTTT. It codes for CASRRQGAEAFF.